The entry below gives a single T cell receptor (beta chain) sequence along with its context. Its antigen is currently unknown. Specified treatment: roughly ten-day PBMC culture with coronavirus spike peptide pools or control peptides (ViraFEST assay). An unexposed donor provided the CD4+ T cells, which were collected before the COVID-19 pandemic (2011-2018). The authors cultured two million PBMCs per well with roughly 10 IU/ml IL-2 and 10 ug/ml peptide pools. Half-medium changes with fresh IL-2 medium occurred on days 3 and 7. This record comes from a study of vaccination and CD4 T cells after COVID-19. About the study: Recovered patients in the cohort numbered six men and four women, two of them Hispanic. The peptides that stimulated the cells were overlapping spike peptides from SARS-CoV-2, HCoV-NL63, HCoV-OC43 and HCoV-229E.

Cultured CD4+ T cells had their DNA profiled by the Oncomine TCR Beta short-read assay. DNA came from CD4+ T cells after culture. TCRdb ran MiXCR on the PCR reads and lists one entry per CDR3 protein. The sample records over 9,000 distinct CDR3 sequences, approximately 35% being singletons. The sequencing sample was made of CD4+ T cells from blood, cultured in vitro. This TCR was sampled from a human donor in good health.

DNA of the CDR3: TGTGCCACCAGTGATTGGTGGACTAGCGGGAGCACAGATACGCAGTATTTT. Its translation: CATSDWWTSGSTDTQYF. The chain uses TRBV24-1 and TRBJ2-3; 11 nucleotides align to TRBD2. Trimming removed 2 bases from V and 0 bases from J; junction bases left unmatched: 3. Germline CDR1 is KGHDR and CDR2 is SFDVKD. CDR3 length equals 17 residues.